This T cell receptor (beta chain) appears in the sequencing data of a study of OX40 agonist ivuxolimab in advanced cancers. Overall study: Partial response was recorded in three patients: one hepatocellular carcinoma and two cutaneous melanoma cases.

On this clone itself: The antigen remains unidentified.

Study results and caveats: Clonal expansion by week 6 occurred in CD4+ and CD8+ blood T cells (at 0.1 to 3.0 mg/kg). Nonresponders included some who also had low normalized T-cell clonal expansion.

Sequencing used immunoSEQ multiplex PCR; TCRdb keeps in-frame clones, though not all of them. The sample records 55,000 to 65,000 clones, 80% to 90% being singletons. This CDR3 has 14 amino acids. Germline V gene lookup returns CDR1 LNHDA and CDR2 SQIVND (reference sequence). Trimming took 7 bases from V and 11 from J; bases not matched to a gene: 13. The receptor's source is an adult with an advanced solid tumor such as melanoma, head and neck, liver or kidney cancer. V is TRBV19 and J is TRBJ1-4, with 7 bases that match TRBD1. The sequencing here drew on CD4+ or CD8+ T cells sorted from blood, taken in a trial of the OX40 agonist ivuxolimab. CDR3 DNA sequence: TGTGCCAGTAACGGAGGGGGCGGGTTAAGGAAACTGTTTTTT. Residues: CASNGGGGLRKLFF. Supplemented by reference TRBV19 and TRBJ1-4, the full variable domain reads DGGITQSPKYLFRKEGQNVTLSCEQNLNHDAMYWYRQDPGQGLRLIYYSQIVNDFQKGDIAEGYSVSREKKESFPLTVTSAQKNPTAFYLCASNGGGGLRKLFFGSGTQLSVL.